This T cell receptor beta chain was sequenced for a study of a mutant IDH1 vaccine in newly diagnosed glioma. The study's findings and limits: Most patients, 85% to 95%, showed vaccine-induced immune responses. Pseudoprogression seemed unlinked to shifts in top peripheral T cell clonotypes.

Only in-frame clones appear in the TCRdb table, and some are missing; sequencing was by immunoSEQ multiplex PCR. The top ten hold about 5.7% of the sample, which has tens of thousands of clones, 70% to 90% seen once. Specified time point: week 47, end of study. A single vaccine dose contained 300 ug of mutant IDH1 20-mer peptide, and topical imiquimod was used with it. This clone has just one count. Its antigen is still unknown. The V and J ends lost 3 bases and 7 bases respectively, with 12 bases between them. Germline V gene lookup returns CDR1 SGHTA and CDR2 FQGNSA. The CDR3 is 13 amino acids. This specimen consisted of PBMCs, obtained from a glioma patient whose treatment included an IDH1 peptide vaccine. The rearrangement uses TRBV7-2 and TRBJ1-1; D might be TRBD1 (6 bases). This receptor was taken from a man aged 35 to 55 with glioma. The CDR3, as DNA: TGTGCCAGCAGCTTCGGGGGGCGGGATGAAGCTTTCTTT. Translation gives CASSFGGRDEAFF.